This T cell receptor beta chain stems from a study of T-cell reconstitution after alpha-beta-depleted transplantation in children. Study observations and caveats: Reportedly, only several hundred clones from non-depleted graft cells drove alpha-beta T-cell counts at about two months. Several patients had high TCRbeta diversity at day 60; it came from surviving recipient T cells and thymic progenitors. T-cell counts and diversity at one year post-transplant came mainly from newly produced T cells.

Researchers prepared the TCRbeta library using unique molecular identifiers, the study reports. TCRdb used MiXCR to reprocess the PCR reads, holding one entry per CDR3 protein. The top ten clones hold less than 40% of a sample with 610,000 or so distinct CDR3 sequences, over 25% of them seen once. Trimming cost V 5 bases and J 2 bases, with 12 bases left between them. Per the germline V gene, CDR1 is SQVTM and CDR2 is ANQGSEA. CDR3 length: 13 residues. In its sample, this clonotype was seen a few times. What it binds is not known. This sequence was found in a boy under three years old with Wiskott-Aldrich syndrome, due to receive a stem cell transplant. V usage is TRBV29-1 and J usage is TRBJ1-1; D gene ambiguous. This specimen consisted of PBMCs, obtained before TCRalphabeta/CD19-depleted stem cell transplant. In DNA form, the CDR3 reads TGCAGCGTTCCTAGCCACCGAAACACTGAAGCTTTCTTT. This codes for CSVPSHRNTEAFF.